This T cell receptor beta chain comes out of a study of blood T cell repertoires in COVID-19 (dated by TCRdb to 2018 to 2021). Notes on the research overall: Samples from collaborators originated in the United States, Italy and Spain and spanned both the acute and convalescent phases of COVID-19. The prospective study material was composed of cDNA or gDNA derived from T cells, B-cell-depleted T cells, or PBMCs. Deeply sampled blood TCRbeta repertoires from subjects exposed to, actively infected with, or recovered from COVID-19 were included in the dataset. The repertoires were made available in a free public database intended to serve as a resource for research on the immune response to SARS-CoV-2. The samples were drawn from the first 160 participants of the ongoing ImmuneRACE study and from some 1,300 subjects provided by 6 global collaborators. A de-identified subject ID, COVID-19 status, age in years and sex were almost always included in the sample metadata. HLA class I and class II types, where available, came from metadata supplied by the sample provider rather than from assay-based typing. Paper-wide results and their limitations: The quantity of clinical and demographic metadata differed by source and by participant and was supplied without curation.

The collaborating institutions used their own protocols to collect whole blood in K2EDTA tubes. For TCRbeta analysis, collaborators shipped samples as frozen whole blood, isolated PBMCs, or DNA extracted from either of those sample types. The immunoSEQ Assay, a bias-controlled multiplex PCR, was used to amplify TCRbeta CDR3 regions from genomic DNA. Per the source publication's procedure: The number of nucleated cells in each sample was estimated from the amplification of reference gene primers within the assay. To quantify the absolute abundance of each unique TCRbeta CDR3 rearrangement, sequence reads were collapsed and filtered. For each sample, productive Simpson clonality was calculated as the square root of Simpson's diversity index over productive rearrangements. The source is immuneACCESS, and TCRdb retained only in-frame sequences with V and J called. Part of the clones is not carried over; for the studies checked, unresolved V genes explain less than half of this, and the remainder is unexplained. From that table come the V and J calls and clone size; the DNA was used to work out D and trimming. This sample gives about 120,000 clones in total; roughly 82% of them show up just once. The ten top clones hold about 12% of the sample.

For this clone: There is no known antigen for this receptor. No much larger clone exists at a distance of one base, and base qualities are not known.

This TCR was recovered from a human donor in a cohort sampled during active COVID-19. Sequenced: peripheral blood.

The CDR3 reads CASSEARPSTDTQYF. Read as DNA, the sequence is TGTGCCAGCAGCGAGGCTAGGCCCAGCACAGATACGCAGTATTTT. The chain links TRBV7-8 with TRBJ2-3; there is no confident call for the D gene. CDR1 is given as SGHVS and CDR2 as FQNEAQ, both from the germline V gene. Cut back by 5 bases and 0 bases, the V and J ends lie 12 bases apart. The CDR3 holds 15 amino acids from the cysteine to the phenylalanine. Only CDR3 DNA remains: 45 bases, in frame from the first base.